These 5 T cell receptor beta chains came from one sample sequenced in a study of blood T cell repertoires in COVID-19. Data came from immunoSEQ multiplex PCR; TCRdb stores just in-frame clones and leaves some out. The sample holds nearly 110,000 clones; about three quarters are singletons and the top ten take about 6.3%. The source material was peripheral blood. Receptors originate from a man older than 75 with COVID-19, enrolled during active disease.

This chain joins TRBV28 and TRBJ2-7; TRBD2 might be the D (6 bases). Germline values: CDR1 MDHEN, CDR2 SYDVKM. This CDR3 comprises 16 residues. V lost 3 bases and J lost 3, with 18 bases in between. CDR3 region: CASSFFVSGPIYEQYF. The CDR3 region has the DNA TGTGCCAGCAGTTTTTTTGTGAGCGGGCCTATCTACGAGCAGTACTTC.

This chain connects TRBV29-1 to TRBJ2-7; 13 nucleotides line up with TRBD2. The CDR3 runs 16 residues. V trimming: 5 bases; J trimming: 0 bases; junction bases outside the gene matches: 7. Germline V gene lookup returns CDR1 SQVTM and CDR2 ANQGSEA. The CDR3 DNA is TGCAGCGTTCGGGGACTAGCGGGACCCACCTCCTACGAGCAGTACTTC. It yields the protein CSVRGLAGPTSYEQYF.

The chain recombines TRBV2 with TRBJ2-2; 7 bases agree with TRBD2. CDR3 length equals 16 residues. V lost 3 bases, J lost 5 bases, and 9 bases stayed unmatched. CDR1 is SNHLY, CDR2 FYNNEI, per germline. Here the CDR3 DNA reads TGTGCCAGCAGTGACAAGGCGGGAGAGACAACCGGGGAGCTGTTTTTT. It encodes CASSDKAGETTGELFF.

CDR3 in amino acids: CASSPGGTEETQYF. The CDR3 region has the DNA TGTGCCAGCAGCCCGGGGGGGACTGAAGAGACCCAGTACTTC. The V and J genes are TRBV9 and TRBJ2-5, with TRBD2 matching 8 bases. The CDR3 runs 14 residues. Germline CDR1 and CDR2: SGDLS and YYNGEE. J lost 3 bases, V lost 4 bases, and 5 bases had no gene match.

V gene TRBV5-6 combines with J gene TRBJ2-5; 9 positions match TRBD1. The CDR3 length is 15 residues. The ends lost 4 bases at V and 5 bases at J; junction bases unmatched: 9. In germline, CDR1 is SGHDT, CDR2 YYEEEE. The CDR3 sequence: CASSLPGTGIETQYF. The CDR3 DNA is TGTGCCAGCAGCCTCCCCGGGACAGGGATCGAGACCCAGTACTTC.